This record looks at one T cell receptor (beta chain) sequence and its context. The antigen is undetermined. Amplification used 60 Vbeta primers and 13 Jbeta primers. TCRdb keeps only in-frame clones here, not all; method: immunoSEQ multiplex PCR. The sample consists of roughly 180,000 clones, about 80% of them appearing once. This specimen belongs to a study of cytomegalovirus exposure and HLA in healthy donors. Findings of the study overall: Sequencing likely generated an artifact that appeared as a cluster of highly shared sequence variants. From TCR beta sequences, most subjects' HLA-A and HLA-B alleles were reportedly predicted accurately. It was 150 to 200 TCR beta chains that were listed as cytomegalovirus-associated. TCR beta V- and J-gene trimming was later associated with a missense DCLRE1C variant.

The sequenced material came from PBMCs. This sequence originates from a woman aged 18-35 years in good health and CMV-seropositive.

The CDR3 sequence is CATTASFNEKLFF. Written as DNA, the CDR3 is TGTGCCACCACTGCCAGTTTTAATGAAAAACTGTTTTTT. The J gene is TRBJ1-4, the V gene TRBV15; D gene ambiguous. Trimming took 7 bases from V and 4 from J, leaving 10 bases between them. The germline V gene encodes CDR1 LNHNV and CDR2 YYDKDF (reference sequence). The CDR3 sequence is 13 residues long.